A single sample is the source of the 15 T cell receptor beta chains below, sequenced in a study of cytotoxic CD8 clonotypes in ibrutinib-treated CLL. Sequencing used immunoSEQ multiplex PCR; TCRdb keeps in-frame clones, though not all of them. This sample has 30,000 to 40,000 clones, with around 75% found just once. Sequenced here: PBMCs, sampled at disease progression, from a patient treated with ibrutinib. The source of these receptors is a human donor with chronic lymphocytic leukemia.

V usage is TRBV9 and J usage is TRBJ1-2; 12 positions match TRBD1. The ends lost 4 bases at V and 10 bases at J; junction bases unmatched: 8. CDR1 SGDLS and CDR2 YYNGEE come from the germline V gene. CDR3 length: 14 residues. The CDR3 region has the DNA TGTGCCAGCAGCCTGGGACAGGGGGCGAAGTCCTACACCTTC. Translating it yields CASSLGQGAKSYTF. The full variable domain, its missing parts supplied by reference TRBV9 and TRBJ1-2, is DSGVTQTPKHLITATGQRVTLRCSPRSGDLSVYWYQQSLDQGLQFLIQYYNGEERAKGNILERFSAQQFPDLHSELNLSSLELGDSALYFCASSLGQGAKSYTFGSGTRLTVV.

The CDR3 nucleotides are TGCGCCAGCAGGGGAAGGAGGGGGCGGACTGAAGCTTTCTTT. Its translation is CASRGRRGRTEAFF. The chain recombines TRBV4-1 with TRBJ1-1; TRBD1 matches at 7 bases. The CDR3 extends over 14 amino acids. V lost 6 bases, J lost 5 bases, and 9 bases stayed unmatched. From germline, CDR1 is MGHRA and CDR2 YSYEKL.

This clone came up once. This sequence joins TRBV2 and TRBJ2-7; 8 positions match TRBD1. Trimming took 8 bases from V and 3 from J; bases not matched to a gene: 12. This CDR3 spans 15 amino acids. CDR1 and CDR2 from the germline V gene are SNHLY and FYNNEI. In DNA form, the CDR3 reads TGTGCCAGCGCCCACGGGACAGGAGTTCTCTACGAGCAGTACTTC. Its protein is CASAHGTGVLYEQYF.

As to this clone: The sample holds other DNA sequences that translate to the same CDR3. V is TRBV2 and J is TRBJ1-1, with D possibly being TRBD1 (5 bases). Trimming took off 10 bases at V and 4 bases at J, with 22 bases between the two ends. This CDR3 has 15 amino acids. The germline V gene has CDR1 SNHLY and CDR2 FYNNEI. CDR3 residues: CATLPGVELSTEAFF. The CDR3 region has the DNA TGTGCCACCCTCCCGGGGGTGGAGCTAAGCACTGAAGCTTTCTTT. Full variable domain (remainder filled in from reference TRBV2 and TRBJ1-1): EPEVTQTPSHQVTQMGQEVILRCVPISNHLYFYWYRQILGQKVEFLVSFYNNEISEKSEIFDDQFSVERPDGSNFTLKIRSTKLEDSAMYFCATLPGVELSTEAFFGQGTRLTVV.

The genes are TRBV6-1 and TRBJ1-2; the D gene is possibly TRBD1 (5 bases). This CDR3 comprises 15 residues. Looked up from germline, CDR1 is MNHNS and CDR2 is SASEGT. Trimming pared 6 bases from V and 0 bases from J, leaving 14 bases between. In DNA, the CDR3 is TGTGCCAGCAGAAGAGACAGTATCTCTAACTATGGCTACACCTTC. It yields the protein CASRRDSISNYGYTF.

The chain uses TRBV5-4 and TRBJ2-7, with 7 nucleotides matching TRBD2. Germline values: CDR1 SGHNT, CDR2 YYREEE (reference sequence). The length of the CDR3 is 15 residues. V trimming: 4 bases; J trimming: 0 bases; junction bases outside the gene matches: 7. As DNA, the CDR3 is TGTGCCAGCAGCCCTAGGCGGGGGTACTCCTACGAGCAGTACTTC. It specifies CASSPRRGYSYEQYF.

The V call is TRBV2, the J call TRBJ1-1, with unresolved D. The germline V gene has CDR1 SNHLY and CDR2 FYNNEI. V dropped 7 bases and J dropped 1 base, with 13 bases sitting between them. The CDR3 totals 14 residues. For the CDR3, the DNA is TGTGCCAGCAAGGTAGGCACCTCGAACACTGAAGCTTTCTTT. Amino acid sequence: CASKVGTSNTEAFF. The whole variable domain, remainder taken from reference TRBV2 and TRBJ1-1, is EPEVTQTPSHQVTQMGQEVILRCVPISNHLYFYWYRQILGQKVEFLVSFYNNEISEKSEIFDDQFSVERPDGSNFTLKIRSTKLEDSAMYFCASKVGTSNTEAFFGQGTRLTVV.

The genes are TRBV18 and TRBJ2-1; a possible D gene is TRBD1 (5 bases). Germline V gene data show CDR1 as KGHSH and CDR2 as LQKENI. Trimming removed 4 bases at V and 2 bases at J, with 9 bases between. This CDR3 is 14 amino acids long. The DNA for the CDR3 is TGTGCCAGCTCACTCTCGGACACCTACAATGAGCAGTTCTTC. Encoded protein: CASSLSDTYNEQFF.

V and J are TRBV9 and TRBJ2-4, with a weak D call TRBD2 (5 bases). CDR3 size: 18 residues. V lost 4 bases to trimming and J lost 0 bases, with 20 bases between them. CDR1 is SGDLS, CDR2 YYNGEE, per germline. This CDR3 is CASSPINRGFLAKNIQYF. The CDR3 DNA sequence: TGTGCCAGCAGCCCAATTAACCGAGGGTTTCTAGCCAAAAACATTCAGTACTTC.

This chain uses TRBV2 with TRBJ1-6, with TRBD1 as a possible D gene (6 bases). Germline-derived CDR1 and CDR2 are SNHLY and FYNNEI. The V end was cut by 5 bases, the J end by 6 bases, with 17 bases between. CDR3 size: 16 residues. The CDR3 loop is CASSTPTGHPNSPLHF. In DNA form, the CDR3 reads TGTGCCAGCAGTACTCCTACGGGACACCCTAATTCACCCCTCCACTTT.

The chain carries TRBV13 and TRBJ1-2; D is undetermined. CDR1 and CDR2 (germline): PRHDT, FYEKMQ (reference sequence). This CDR3 comprises 12 residues. The germline V and J ends were trimmed by 6 bases and 8 bases, with 13 bases remaining between them. The CDR3 is CASRSIALGYTF. The CDR3 coding sequence is TGTGCCAGCAGATCCATAGCTTTGGGCTACACCTTC.

The chain carries TRBV2 and TRBJ2-3; D perhaps matches TRBD1 (6 bases). Trimming removed 11 bases from V and 6 bases from J, with 30 bases in between. The CDR3 totals 17 residues. Germline V gene lookup returns CDR1 SNHLY and CDR2 FYNNEI. The CDR3 here is CASQSSRGLKLGDTQYF. CDR3 nucleotide sequence: TGTGCCTCCCAATCCTCCAGGGGCCTCAAGTTGGGTGATACGCAGTATTTT.

This chain joins TRBV2 and TRBJ2-6; D gene uncertain. V was cut by 6 bases and J by 4 bases, with 4 bases left in between. The CDR3 covers 12 residues. Germline V gene data show CDR1 as SNHLY and CDR2 as FYNNEI. The CDR3 loop reads CASREGANVLTF. The CDR3 region has the DNA TGTGCCAGCAGAGAGGGGGCCAACGTCCTGACTTTC. Filled out from reference TRBV2 and TRBJ2-6, the complete variable domain reads EPEVTQTPSHQVTQMGQEVILRCVPISNHLYFYWYRQILGQKVEFLVSFYNNEISEKSEIFDDQFSVERPDGSNFTLKIRSTKLEDSAMYFCASREGANVLTFGAGSRLTVL.

The CDR3 DNA reads TGTGCCAGCAGCCATCAACTAGCGGGGCGCTTCAACACAGATACGCAGTATTTT. Translating it yields CASSHQLAGRFNTDTQYF. The V gene is TRBV5-4, the J gene TRBJ2-3; 10 bases map to TRBD2. CDR3 length: 18 amino acids. V dropped 4 bases and J dropped 2; count of bases not matched to a gene: 13. Per the germline V gene, CDR1 is SGHNT and CDR2 is YYREEE (reference sequence).

This chain links TRBV4-1 with TRBJ1-1; 7 bases are a match to TRBD1. Germline V CDR1 and CDR2: MGHRA, YSYEKL. V gave up 4 bases and J gave up 9 bases; unmatched junction bases: 5. The CDR3 contains 12 residues. This CDR3 reads CASSPGTDKAFF. CDR3 sequence (DNA): TGCGCCAGCAGCCCCGGGACAGATAAAGCTTTCTTT.